Presented here are 32 T cell receptor beta chains from one specimen sequenced in a study of liver allograft versus peripheral blood T cells. Across the study: Liver transplant recipients had T cell receptor repertoires compared between transplanted liver and peripheral blood.

TCRdb redid the calling of the reads with MiXCR, one entry per CDR3 protein. This table has a few thousand distinct CDR3 sequences, around 16% appearing once. Receptors were obtained from a human patient who had a liver transplant. The graft donor may have given rise to some T cells.

Within the sample, this clonotype is large. V gene TRBV29-1 combines with J gene TRBJ1-2, with a possible D match to TRBD1 (5 bases). Germline-derived CDR1 and CDR2 are SQVTM and ANQGSEA. The length of the CDR3 is 14 residues. V lost 1 base to trimming and J lost 2 bases, with 11 bases between them. The CDR3 sequence is CSVEGVQVNYGYTF. For the CDR3, the DNA is TGCAGCGTTGAAGGGGTACAGGTCAACTATGGCTACACCTTC. The full variable domain, rest sourced from reference TRBV29-1 and TRBJ1-2, is SAVISQKPSRDICQRGTSLTIQCQVDSQVTMMFWYRQQPGQSLTLIATANQGSEATYESGFVIDKFPISRPNLTFSTLTVSNMSPEDSSIYLCSVEGVQVNYGYTFGSGTRLTVV.

This clonotype was observed once. This chain links TRBV18 with TRBJ1-2; no clear D gene. The CDR3 has 15 amino acids. The ends were cut back, 2 bases at V and 4 bases at J, with 14 bases in the middle. Germline CDR1 and CDR2: KGHSH and LQKENI. The CDR3 coding sequence is TGTGCCAGCTCACCATCGCGTGCTTTGCGCTATGGCTACACCTTC. This sequence encodes CASSPSRALRYGYTF.

This clonotype is termed medium-sized. The rearrangement uses TRBV20-1 and TRBJ1-6; D unclear. V lost 1 base and J 8 bases, leaving 9 bases between the germline ends. Germline loops: CDR1 DFQATT, CDR2 SNEGSKA (reference sequence). The CDR3 has 13 amino acids. CDR3 DNA: TGCAGTGCTAGAGGTCTAGGAGATTCACCCCTCCACTTT. It yields the protein CSARGLGDSPLHF.

This clonotype is categorized as medium-sized. J is TRBJ1-6 and V is TRBV20-1; 7 positions agree with TRBD1. CDR3 length: 16 amino acids. From germline, CDR1 is DFQATT and CDR2 SNEGSKA (reference sequence). J gave up 6 bases and V 2 bases, and 10 bases lay outside the gene matches. The CDR3 loop reads CSARSASGTVNSPLHF. DNA for the CDR3: TGCAGTGCTAGATCGGCCTCCGGGACAGTTAATTCACCCCTCCACTTT.

In its sample, this clonotype is medium-sized (0.01 to 0.1%). V is TRBV5-6 and J is TRBJ1-6; 10 nucleotides line up with TRBD1. Trimming took 4 bases from V and 11 from J; bases not matched to a gene: 3. CDR3 length: 13 residues. CDR1 SGHDT and CDR2 YYEEEE come from the germline V gene. CDR3 loop: CASSGGQGAPLHF. In nucleotides, the CDR3 is TGTGCCAGCAGCGGCGGACAGGGGGCACCCCTCCACTTT.

The gene calls are TRBV10-3 and TRBJ2-1; the D gene is possibly TRBD1 (6 bases). In germline, CDR1 is ENHRY, CDR2 SYGVKD. The CDR3 totals 14 residues. Trimming left V 4 bases short and J 5 bases short, with 12 bases between. The CDR3 is CAISGGPRDNEQFF. CDR3 in DNA: TGTGCCATCAGTGGGGGGCCTAGGGACAATGAGCAGTTCTTC.

This clonotype is categorized as medium-sized. The rearrangement links TRBV5-6 to TRBJ2-7; 7 bases are shared with TRBD1. Germline loops: CDR1 SGHDT, CDR2 YYEEEE. The CDR3 spans 14 residues. Unmatched junction bases numbered 6, after V lost 6 bases and J lost 0 bases. The CDR3 DNA reads as TGTGCCAGCACCAAGGGACAGCCCTCCTACGAGCAGTACTTC. Encoded protein: CASTKGQPSYEQYF.

This clonotype qualifies as medium-sized. J is TRBJ1-2 and V is TRBV6-1; 9 bases map to TRBD1. The V gene's germline CDR1 is MNHNS and CDR2 SASEGT. J was trimmed by 7 bases and V by 3 bases; bases with no gene match: 6. The CDR3 loop spans 14 amino acids. The CDR3 spells CASSDWDRVGGYTF. The CDR3 DNA follows: TGTGCCAGCAGTGACTGGGACAGGGTTGGTGGCTACACCTTC.

As to this clonotype: A much larger clone lies a single base off, so this may be a read error. The chain has TRBV12-3 or TRBV12-4 and TRBJ2-1; 8 bases match TRBD2. After removal of 6 bases from V and 5 bases from J, the junction contained 9 bases not matched to a gene. CDR3 length: 15 amino acids. The CDR3 DNA sequence: TGTGCCAGCAGATCCGAGCGGGGGTGCAACAATGAGCAGTTCTTC. It yields the protein CASRSERGCNNEQFF.

This clonotype was seen a handful of times. This sequence joins TRBV12-3 or TRBV12-4 and TRBJ1-4, with D possibly being TRBD1 (5 bases). Trimming cost V 10 bases and J 5 bases, with 17 bases left between them. This CDR3 has 14 residues. CDR3 sequence reads: CATQKGALNEKLFF. Written as DNA, the CDR3 is TGTGCCACCCAGAAAGGGGCGTTAAATGAAAAACTGTTTTTT.

This clonotype is deemed medium-sized. V gene TRBV20-1 combines with J gene TRBJ2-3, with TRBD2 matching 11 bases. Germline assignment: CDR1 DFQATT and CDR2 SNEGSKA (reference sequence). V was pared by 7 bases and J by 4 bases, with 10 bases of the junction left unmatched. This CDR3 is built from 15 residues. CDR3 DNA sequence: TGCAGTGTTTTCCCCGGGACTAGCGGATCAGATACGCAGTATTTT. Protein product: CSVFPGTSGSDTQYF.

A word on this clonotype: A much bigger clone sits one base away, suggesting this may be a read error. The genes are TRBV28 and TRBJ2-4; 14 bases line up with TRBD2. CDR3 length equals 16 residues. V lost 7 bases and J lost 9; bases outside the gene matches: 11. From germline, CDR1 is MDHEN and CDR2 SYDVKM. CDR3 DNA: TGTGCCAGCACTCTGACTAGCGGGAGGGCCCGGGCCATTCAGTACTTC. Residues: CASTLTSGRARAIQYF.

Concerning this clonotype: Being one base from a much bigger clone, this may be a read error. The chain employs TRBV7-9 and TRBJ1-6; TRBD1 aligns across 8 bases. This CDR3 has 14 amino acids. Trimming at V came to 11 bases and at J to 3 bases, leaving 6 bases not matched to a gene. Germline CDR1 reads SEHNR; CDR2 reads FQNEAQ (reference sequence). The DNA for the CDR3 is TGTGCCTCGGCAGGACAGGGCTATAATTCACCCCTCCACTTT. It yields the protein CASAGQGYNSPLHF.

This clonotype is labeled as medium-sized. The chain carries TRBV5-4 and TRBJ1-2; 7 nucleotides agree with TRBD1. CDR3 length: 15 residues. With V trimmed by 4 bases and J by 3 bases, 9 bases remained unmatched. The germline V gene has CDR1 SGHNT and CDR2 YYREEE (reference sequence). The CDR3 DNA is TGTGCCAGCAGCGACGCAAAAACAGGGGACTATGGCTACACCTTC. This codes for CASSDAKTGDYGYTF.

The chain links TRBV7-3 to TRBJ2-2; 8 nucleotides line up with TRBD2. The CDR3 contains 16 residues. CDR1 SGHTA and CDR2 FQGTGA come from the germline V gene. With 1 base clipped from V and 3 bases from J, the junction kept 4 bases outside the gene matches. The CDR3 DNA follows: TGTGCCAGCAGCTTAAACCCCGGGGGGGACACCGGGGAGCTGTTTTTT. It specifies CASSLNPGGDTGELFF.

This clonotype is categorized as medium-sized. The V call is TRBV3-1, the J call TRBJ1-2, with D uncertain. V was pared by 0 bases and J by 4 bases, with 12 bases between. Germline CDR1 LGHDT, CDR2 YNNKEL (reference sequence). The CDR3 loop spans 15 amino acids. The CDR3 loop is CASSQDGGSVYGYTF. CDR3 bases: TGTGCCAGCAGCCAAGATGGCGGGTCGGTCTATGGCTACACCTTC.

This clonotype is deemed medium-sized. The chain uses TRBV12-3 or TRBV12-4 and TRBJ2-2; 7 nucleotides agree with TRBD1. J was trimmed by 0 bases and V by 5 bases; bases with no gene match: 3. CDR3 size: 15 residues. CDR3 residues: CASSRQGTNTGELFF. Written as DNA, the CDR3 is TGTGCCAGCAGTAGACAGGGCACGAACACCGGGGAGCTGTTTTTT.

In this sample, this clonotype turned up a few times. This rearrangement joins TRBV12-3 or TRBV12-4 to TRBJ2-1; 16 bases align to TRBD2. Trimming at V came to 6 bases and at J to 9 bases, leaving 5 bases not matched to a gene. CDR3 size: 15 residues. In DNA, the CDR3 is TGTGCCAGCAGCCGGGGACTAGCGGGAGGGAGTGAGCAGTTCTTC. Its protein product is CASSRGLAGGSEQFF.

In its sample, this clonotype ranks as medium-sized. This chain links TRBV19 with TRBJ1-3; 8 bases line up with TRBD1. CDR3 length equals 13 residues. Looked up from germline, CDR1 is LNHDA and CDR2 is SQIVND (reference sequence). Losses at the gene ends were 7 bases for V and 6 bases for J; bases not matched to a gene: 5. This CDR3 is CASTKGQANTIYF. The CDR3 DNA sequence: TGTGCCAGTACCAAGGGACAGGCAAACACCATATATTTT.

The chain has TRBV7-9 and TRBJ2-3, with a possible D match to TRBD2 (6 bases). V lost 5 bases, J lost 2 bases, and 23 bases lay in between. Germline CDR1 SEHNR, CDR2 FQNEAQ (reference sequence). CDR3 length equals 18 residues. The CDR3: CASSPIGLGGTNTDTQYF. CDR3 bases: TGTGCCAGCAGCCCGATAGGTCTGGGGGGTACTAACACAGATACGCAGTATTTT.

As for this clonotype: A read error is likely here: a far larger clone is one base away. The rearrangement links TRBV6-5 to TRBJ1-5; 8 bases map to TRBD1. The CDR3 is 14 amino acids. Per the germline V gene, CDR1 is MNHEY and CDR2 is SVGAGI. The CDR3 protein is CVSSFDRGNQPQHF. In DNA form, the CDR3 reads TGTGTCAGCAGTTTCGACAGGGGAAATCAGCCCCAGCATTTT.

The rearrangement links TRBV3-1 to TRBJ2-2; 11 positions agree with TRBD2. The CDR3 runs 18 residues. Germline V lookup: CDR1 LGHDT, CDR2 YNNKEL (reference sequence). The trim removed 1 base at V and 0 bases at J, leaving 4 bases unmatched. The CDR3 DNA sequence: TGTGCCAGCAGCCAAGGGCCTAGCGGGGGGCCGAACACCGGGGAGCTGTTTTTT. This codes for CASSQGPSGGPNTGELFF.

This clonotype showed up just a few times. The gene calls are TRBV11-2 and TRBJ2-2; weak D call: TRBD2 (6 bases). In germline, CDR1 is SGHAT, CDR2 FQNNGV. Trimming cost V 5 bases and J 5 bases, with 15 bases left between them. This CDR3 is 15 amino acids long. DNA for the CDR3: TGTGCCAGCAGCCCGTCGTGGGAGGTGACCGGGGAGCTGTTTTTT. Translated: CASSPSWEVTGELFF.

By share, this clonotype ranks as medium-sized. J is TRBJ2-2 and V is TRBV5-4, with TRBD2 matching over 8 bases. This CDR3 is built from 16 residues. V lost 4 bases and J lost 5; bases outside the gene matches: 10. CDR1 and CDR2 (germline): SGHNT, YYREEE (reference sequence). Here the CDR3 DNA reads TGTGCCAGCAGCCCGGCCGGGACTAGTTTTACCGGGGAGCTGTTTTTT. This gives the protein CASSPAGTSFTGELFF.

Relative to its sample, this clonotype is medium-sized (0.01 to 0.1%). V and J are TRBV18 and TRBJ1-5, with unresolved D. V was shortened by 3 bases and J by 6 bases, with 9 bases between the two germline ends. This CDR3 comprises 13 residues. Germline V gene sequence: CDR1 KGHSH, CDR2 LQKENI. CDR3: CASSPSGSQPQHF. CDR3 in DNA: TGTGCCAGCTCACCTTCCGGAAGTCAGCCCCAGCATTTT.

By sample share, this clonotype is medium-sized. V is TRBV28 and J is TRBJ1-5, with a tentative D call TRBD1 (6 bases). Germline-derived CDR1 and CDR2 are MDHEN and SYDVKM. V gave up 7 bases and J gave up 0 bases, with 28 bases separating them. The length of the CDR3 is 20 residues. The DNA of the CDR3 is TGTGCCAGCAACTTTTATCGGACAGTAGCTCGCTCTTCTAGCAATCAGCCCCAGCATTTT. It is translated as CASNFYRTVARSSSNQPQHF.

CDR3: CASTGTALGEQYF. The DNA of the CDR3 is TGTGCCAGCACCGGGACGGCCCTGGGCGAGCAGTACTTC. V usage is TRBV2 and J usage is TRBJ2-7; either TRBD1 or TRBD2 may supply D (5 bases each). Germline lookup yields CDR1 SNHLY and CDR2 FYNNEI. With 7 bases removed from V and 6 bases from J, the gap between germline ends came to 16 bases. The CDR3 is 13 amino acids.

By sample fraction, this clonotype is medium-sized. The chain has TRBV7-9 and TRBJ1-4, with D tentatively TRBD1 (6 bases). V lost 5 bases and J 3 bases, leaving 16 bases between the germline ends. Germline CDR1 reads SEHNR; CDR2 reads FQNEAQ (reference sequence). The CDR3 is 16 amino acids. CDR3 in DNA: TGTGCCAGCAGCCCGGACTCAGGGGCGCCTAATGAAAAACTGTTTTTT. Translation: CASSPDSGAPNEKLFF.

This clonotype was detected only a few times. The chain carries TRBV9 and TRBJ2-3; 10 nucleotides agree with TRBD1. The CDR3 has 15 amino acids. The junction had 4 bases not matched to a gene; V was cut back by 2 bases and J by 4 bases. CDR1 and CDR2 (germline): SGDLS, YYNGEE. The CDR3 loop reads CASSVTGGKADTQYF. The CDR3 DNA follows: TGTGCCAGCAGCGTGACAGGGGGCAAGGCAGATACGCAGTATTTT. Based on the CDR3 plus reference TRBV9 and TRBJ2-3, the full variable domain is DSGVTQTPKHLITATGQRVTLRCSPRSGDLSVYWYQQSLDQGLQFLIQYYNGEERAKGNILERFSAQQFPDLHSELNLSSLELGDSALYFCASSVTGGKADTQYFGPGTRLTVL.

By share, this clonotype counts as medium-sized (0.01 to 0.1%). The rearrangement uses TRBV5-6 and TRBJ2-1, with 9 bases aligning to TRBD2. Germline values: CDR1 SGHDT, CDR2 YYEEEE. The J segment lost 9 bases and the V segment lost 3 bases, leaving 10 bases of the junction unmatched. The CDR3 consists of 15 residues. The CDR3 DNA reads as TGTGCCAGCAGCTCCCTAGCGGGGCCTTCGGGTGAGCAGTTCTTC. Residues: CASSSLAGPSGEQFF.

In its sample, this clonotype is medium-sized (0.01 to 0.1%). V and J are TRBV9 and TRBJ2-1; a weak D match, TRBD1 (6 bases). CDR1 is SGDLS, CDR2 YYNGEE, per germline. CDR3 length equals 14 residues. V shed 0 bases and J shed 7 bases, with 11 bases lying between them. The CDR3 coding sequence is TGTGCCAGCAGCGTAGCGAACAGGGAGAATGAGCAGTTCTTC. This sequence encodes CASSVANRENEQFF. Supplemented by reference TRBV9 and TRBJ2-1, the full variable domain reads DSGVTQTPKHLITATGQRVTLRCSPRSGDLSVYWYQQSLDQGLQFLIQYYNGEERAKGNILERFSAQQFPDLHSELNLSSLELGDSALYFCASSVANRENEQFFGPGTRLTVL.

The J gene is TRBJ1-1, the V gene TRBV20-1; 8 positions match TRBD1. The germline gives CDR1 DFQATT, CDR2 SNEGSKA (reference sequence). V lost 3 bases, J lost 5 bases, and 8 bases stayed unmatched. The CDR3 totals 14 residues. The CDR3: CSASPSTGGTEAFF. The CDR3 DNA follows: TGCAGTGCTAGTCCCTCTACAGGGGGAACTGAAGCTTTCTTT.